A single sample gave rise to the 32 T cell receptor beta chains below, sequenced in a study of OX40 agonist ivuxolimab in advanced cancers. Some clones are missing from TCRdb's copy, which holds only in-frame ones; the method was immunoSEQ multiplex PCR. The table shows approximately 50,000 clones, with less than 90% occurring only once. Material: CD4+ or CD8+ T cells sorted from blood, obtained in a trial of the OX40 agonist ivuxolimab. These receptors were taken from an adult with an advanced solid tumor such as melanoma, head and neck, liver or kidney cancer.

This chain links TRBV4-3 with TRBJ1-4; possible D gene TRBD1, 5 bases. In germline, CDR1 is LGHNA, CDR2 YSLEER. The CDR3 loop spans 15 amino acids. V lost 1 base to trimming and J lost 7 bases, with 13 bases between them. CDR3 in amino acids: CASSQGIDSREKLFF. In nucleotides, the CDR3 is TGCGCCAGCAGCCAAGGAATTGACAGCCGTGAAAAACTGTTTTTT.

For this clone: At one end, the junction sequence differs from germline, possibly due to a read error. This chain links TRBV28 with TRBJ2-2, with D possibly being TRBD1 (6 bases). CDR3 size: 17 residues. The germline V gene encodes CDR1 MDHEN and CDR2 SYDVKM. For the CDR3, the DNA is TGTGCCAGCATCTCTCCATTAGGGCAGGGGAACGCCGGGGAGCTGTTTTTT. Its protein product is CASISPLGQGNAGELFF.

V usage is TRBV5-8 and J usage is TRBJ1-1, with unresolved D. This CDR3 is built from 14 residues. Between the trimmed V and J ends, which lost 6 bases and 4 bases, there was a span of 16 bases. CDR1 SGHTS and CDR2 YDEGEE come from the germline V gene. CDR3 sequence reads: CASIPRVVTTEAFF. The CDR3 nucleotides are TGTGCCAGCATCCCGCGGGTTGTTACCACTGAAGCTTTCTTT.

The chain carries TRBV5-8 and TRBJ2-3, with D possibly being TRBD2 (5 bases). The CDR3 totals 16 residues. Per the germline V gene, CDR1 is SGHTS and CDR2 is YDEGEE. Trimming took off 0 bases at V and 1 base at J, with 12 bases between the two ends. CDR3 nucleotide sequence: TGTGCCAGCAGCTTGGTATACCTGAGGGGCACAGATACGCAGTATTTT. Protein: CASSLVYLRGTDTQYF.

This clone was picked up a small number of times. J is TRBJ2-1 and V is TRBV7-6, with 8 bases lining up with TRBD1. The CDR3 consists of 15 residues. Germline V gene sequence: CDR1 SGHVS, CDR2 FNYEAQ. The V gene end was trimmed by 3 bases and the J gene end by 5 bases; junction bases not matched to a gene: 6. CDR3 DNA: TGTGCCAGCAGCTTTCGCCGGGACAGGAACAATGAGCAGTTCTTC. Translated, it gives CASSFRRDRNNEQFF.

V and J are TRBV2 and TRBJ1-2; D is uncertain. The ends were cut back, 6 bases at V and 3 bases at J, with 23 bases in the middle. Germline V lookup: CDR1 SNHLY, CDR2 FYNNEI. This CDR3 region has 17 residues. CDR3 DNA: TGTGCCAGCAGAGGTAACAGCGGGTGGGGAGTTGACTATGGCTACACCTTC. Its translation is CASRGNSGWGVDYGYTF.

This chain links TRBV2 with TRBJ1-1; no clear D. Germline CDR1 and CDR2: SNHLY and FYNNEI. V was clipped by 2 bases and J by 1 base, with 5 bases between them. The CDR3 loop spans 13 amino acids. The CDR3 nucleotides read TGTGCCAGCAGTGAAATGCCGAACACTGAAGCTTTCTTT. Translation: CASSEMPNTEAFF. The full variable domain, in which reference TRBV2 and TRBJ1-1 provide the parts outside the CDR3, is EPEVTQTPSHQVTQMGQEVILRCVPISNHLYFYWYRQILGQKVEFLVSFYNNEISEKSEIFDDQFSVERPDGSNFTLKIRSTKLEDSAMYFCASSEMPNTEAFFGQGTRLTVV.

J is TRBJ2-7 and V is TRBV5-1, with 11 nucleotides matching TRBD1. This CDR3 is 16 amino acids long. From germline, CDR1 is SGHRS and CDR2 YFSETQ. V lost 4 bases to trimming and J lost 4 bases; unmatched junction nucleotides: 10. CDR3 sequence (DNA): TGCGCCAGCAGCCTAAACGGACAGGGGGCGTTTTACGAGCAGTACTTC. It encodes CASSLNGQGAFYEQYF.

This chain connects TRBV27 to TRBJ2-1; 10 bases agree with TRBD2. The CDR3 loop spans 14 amino acids. Germline loops: CDR1 MNHEY, CDR2 SMNVEV (reference sequence). J gave up 7 bases and V 6 bases, and 6 bases lay outside the gene matches. The CDR3 coding sequence is TGTGCCAGCAGCCAGCGGGAGGGCCGAAATGAGCAGTTCTTC. Protein sequence: CASSQREGRNEQFF.

The V gene is TRBV5-1, the J gene TRBJ1-2; D unclear. V gave up 0 bases and J gave up 4 bases, with 10 bases separating them. From germline, CDR1 is SGHRS and CDR2 YFSETQ. The CDR3 runs 14 residues. The CDR3 sequence: CASSLDGVGYGYTF. Written as DNA, the CDR3 is TGCGCCAGCAGCTTGGACGGGGTAGGCTATGGCTACACCTTC.

This chain links TRBV6-1 with TRBJ2-7, with 8 bases identical to TRBD1. V lost 6 bases, J lost 4 bases, and 11 bases stayed unmatched. Looked up from germline, CDR1 is MNHNS and CDR2 is SASEGT. The CDR3 totals 15 residues. The CDR3 is CASSVRDRISYEQYF. CDR3 DNA: TGTGCCAGCAGCGTCCGGGACAGGATTTCATACGAGCAGTACTTC.

This chain joins TRBV5-4 and TRBJ2-7, with 9 bases matching TRBD1. The CDR3 spans 15 residues. V gave up 4 bases and J gave up 6 bases; unmatched junction bases: 11. Germline V gene data show CDR1 as SGHNT and CDR2 as YYREEE (reference sequence). The CDR3 coding sequence is TGTGCCAGCAGCCGGACCGGACAGGGGAGCGGCGAGCAGTACTTC. Amino acids: CASSRTGQGSGEQYF. Combining the CDR3 with reference TRBV5-4 and TRBJ2-7 gives the whole variable domain ETGVTQSPTHLIKTRGQQVTLRCSSQSGHNTVSWYQQALGQGPQFIFQYYREEENGRGNFPPRFSGLQFPNYSSELNVNALELDDSALYLCASSRTGQGSGEQYFGPGTRLTVT.

The chain joins TRBV30 to TRBJ1-6; D gene unclear. The CDR3 is 15 residues long. The germline gives CDR1 GTSNPN, CDR2 SVGIG (reference sequence). The V and J ends lost 1 base and 10 bases respectively, with 17 bases between them. The CDR3 nucleotides read TGTGCCTGGAGTGACAGCCAAGCCTTAGGGTCACCCCTCCACTTT. Amino acids: CAWSDSQALGSPLHF.

In the case of this clone: Within the sample, other DNA sequences also encode this same CDR3. This chain connects TRBV25-1 to TRBJ2-3; D gene uncertain. Trimming removed 4 bases at V and 6 bases at J, with 11 bases between. CDR3 length equals 13 residues. Looked up from germline, CDR1 is MGHDK and CDR2 is SYGVNS. CDR3 nucleotide sequence: TGTGCCAGCAGTGGACTTGGTACGGATACGCAGTATTTT. Its protein product is CASSGLGTDTQYF.

There are a few counts of this clone. The V call is TRBV5-1, the J call TRBJ2-1; D is perhaps TRBD2 (6 bases). From germline, CDR1 is SGHRS and CDR2 YFSETQ. V was trimmed by 4 bases and J by 7 bases, leaving 12 bases between them. This CDR3 spans 13 amino acids. The CDR3 spells CASSKGLQNEQFF. The CDR3 bases are TGCGCCAGCAGCAAGGGACTGCAAAATGAGCAGTTCTTC.

V usage is TRBV27 and J usage is TRBJ2-7; D may be TRBD1 or TRBD2 (5 bases each). V was shortened by 5 bases and J by 6 bases, with 20 bases between the two germline ends. This CDR3 has 15 residues. CDR1 and CDR2 from the germline V gene are MNHEY and SMNVEV (reference sequence). CDR3 protein: CASSDYDQGVSEQYF. The CDR3 DNA is TGTGCCAGCAGTGATTATGACCAGGGAGTAAGCGAGCAGTACTTC.

This clone was seen a few times. The rearrangement uses TRBV5-4 and TRBJ2-1; TRBD2 matches at 9 bases. V lost 0 bases and J lost 8; bases outside the gene matches: 9. Germline lookup yields CDR1 SGHNT and CDR2 YYREEE (reference sequence). This CDR3 is built from 16 residues. DNA of the CDR3: TGTGCCAGCAGCTTGGAAAGCGGGAGGATCCTCCATGAGCAGTTCTTC. Protein product: CASSLESGRILHEQFF.

The chain has TRBV27 and TRBJ2-1, with 7 bases fitting TRBD2. CDR3 size: 15 residues. The V gene end was trimmed by 5 bases and the J gene end by 9 bases; junction bases not matched to a gene: 13. Germline CDR1 MNHEY, CDR2 SMNVEV (reference sequence). Written as DNA, the CDR3 is TGTGCCAGCAGTCCCGGGACTATAAGGTTCTCTGAGCAGTTCTTC. Its translation is CASSPGTIRFSEQFF.

This chain connects TRBV27 to TRBJ2-3; unclear D gene. V was clipped by 5 bases and J by 6 bases, with 9 bases between them. This CDR3 is 12 amino acids long. Germline loops: CDR1 MNHEY, CDR2 SMNVEV (reference sequence). DNA for the CDR3: TGTGCCAGCAGTCCCACCGGCGATACGCAGTATTTT. Its translation: CASSPTGDTQYF.

The V call is TRBV11-2, the J call TRBJ2-2, with D perhaps TRBD2 (6 bases). In germline, CDR1 is SGHAT, CDR2 FQNNGV. This CDR3 is 16 amino acids long. V was shortened by 3 bases and J by 6 bases, with 17 bases between the two germline ends. The DNA of the CDR3 is TGTGCCAGCAGCTTGGGGGGACCGGCGGGGCCCGGGGAGCTGTTTTTT. It encodes CASSLGGPAGPGELFF.

The V call is TRBV5-1, the J call TRBJ2-1; D may be TRBD1 (6 bases). Germline assignment: CDR1 SGHRS and CDR2 YFSETQ. The ends were cut back, 0 bases at V and 6 bases at J, with 10 bases in the middle. The CDR3 consists of 14 residues. This CDR3 reads CASSLGQASNEQFF. CDR3 nucleotides: TGCGCCAGCAGCTTGGGACAGGCCTCCAATGAGCAGTTCTTC.

The chain carries TRBV6-6 and TRBJ1-6, with TRBD1 matching 8 bases. There are 15 residues in the CDR3. Looked up from germline, CDR1 is MNHNY and CDR2 is SVGAGI (reference sequence). The J segment lost 14 bases and the V segment lost 0 bases, leaving 9 bases of the junction unmatched. The DNA of the CDR3 is TGTGCCAGCAGTTACTCCCAGACCACAGGGGGAACCCTCCACTTT. Protein: CASSYSQTTGGTLHF.

The chain recombines TRBV7-8 with TRBJ2-4, with 7 bases that match TRBD1. In germline, CDR1 is SGHVS, CDR2 FQNEAQ. The CDR3 loop spans 18 amino acids. Losses at the gene ends were 4 bases for V and 0 bases for J; bases not matched to a gene: 12. In nucleotides, the CDR3 is TGTGCCAGCAGCTCCCGGACAGGACCTCAACTAGCCAAAAACATTCAGTACTTC. It codes for CASSSRTGPQLAKNIQYF. The full variable domain, its missing parts supplied by reference TRBV7-8 and TRBJ2-4, is GAGVSQSPRYKVAKRGQDVALRCDPISGHVSLFWYQQALGQGPEFLTYFQNEAQLDKSGLPSDRFFAERPEGSVSTLKIQRTQQEDSAVYLCASSSRTGPQLAKNIQYFGAGTRLSVL.

This clone was detected only once. In DNA, the CDR3 is TGTGCCAGCAGCTTACCCTTCCGACTAGCGGCTTACAATGAGCAGTTCTTC. It yields the protein CASSLPFRLAAYNEQFF. The chain couples TRBV7-9 to TRBJ2-1; 9 bases match TRBD2. The CDR3 covers 17 residues. Germline CDR1 and CDR2: SEHNR and FQNEAQ (reference sequence). The trim removed 2 bases at V and 4 bases at J, leaving 9 bases unmatched.

This clone was recorded a few times. J is TRBJ2-3 and V is TRBV10-3, with TRBD1 matching over 10 bases. Losses at the gene ends were 5 bases for V and 7 bases for J; bases not matched to a gene: 9. The germline gives CDR1 ENHRY, CDR2 SYGVKD. The CDR3 sequence is 15 residues long. The CDR3 region is CAISLGQGGTNTQYF. DNA of the CDR3: TGTGCCATCAGTCTCGGACAGGGGGGGACGAATACGCAGTATTTT.

Remarks on this clone: One end of the junction does not line up with germline, which may come from a read error. This chain links TRBV19 with TRBJ2-7, with D possibly matching TRBD1 (6 bases). Germline assignment: CDR1 LNHDA and CDR2 SQIVND (reference sequence). CDR3 size: 14 residues. The CDR3 region is CASSFSVRDTRKDF. In DNA, the CDR3 is TGTGCCAGTAGTTTCTCAGTCCGGGACACTCGTAAGGACTTC.

V usage is TRBV5-5 and J usage is TRBJ2-5; possibly TRBD1 or TRBD2 for D (7 bases each). In germline, CDR1 is SGHKS, CDR2 YYEKEE (reference sequence). This CDR3 has 16 residues. V lost 6 bases and J lost 2, with 20 bases in between. The CDR3 sequence: CASNAVRGGLQETQYF. The CDR3 DNA sequence: TGTGCCAGCAACGCAGTCAGGGGGGGATTGCAAGAGACCCAGTACTTC.

V usage is TRBV30 and J usage is TRBJ2-1; no definite D call. CDR1 and CDR2 from the germline V gene are GTSNPN and SVGIG (reference sequence). Trimming cost V 4 bases and J 2 bases, with 9 bases left between them. The CDR3 contains 13 residues. CDR3 DNA: TGTGCCTGGACCCTGGGGACCTACAATGAGCAGTTCTTC. This codes for CAWTLGTYNEQFF.

The CDR3 sequence: CATSRVVWGYGYTF. The CDR3 nucleotides are TGTGCCACCAGCAGAGTCGTGTGGGGCTATGGCTACACCTTC. The chain carries TRBV15 and TRBJ1-2; D is unclear. The germline V and J ends were trimmed by 1 base and 4 bases, with 10 bases remaining between them. The CDR3 consists of 14 residues. In germline, CDR1 is LNHNV, CDR2 YYDKDF (reference sequence). The full variable domain, with the rest looked up from reference TRBV15 and TRBJ1-2, is DAMVIQNPRYQVTQFGKPVTLSCSQTLNHNVMYWYQQKSSQAPKLLFHYYDKDFNNEADTPDNFQSRRPNTSFCFLDIRSPGLGDTAMYLCATSRVVWGYGYTFGSGTRLTVV.

V and J are TRBV19 and TRBJ1-5, with D perhaps matching TRBD1 (5 bases). Germline V gene lookup returns CDR1 LNHDA and CDR2 SQIVND (reference sequence). The CDR3 has 16 amino acids. V was clipped by 3 bases and J by 4 bases, with 16 bases between them. The CDR3 nucleotides are TGTGCCAGTAGTATCCAAAATCGACAGCAAAATCAGCCCCAGCATTTT. It encodes CASSIQNRQQNQPQHF.

The chain uses TRBV30 and TRBJ2-3; D remains ambiguous. This CDR3 is built from 11 residues. Looked up from germline, CDR1 is GTSNPN and CDR2 is SVGIG (reference sequence). The V end lost 5 bases, the J end lost 2 bases, and 5 bases lay between the germline ends. The CDR3 nucleotides are TGTGCCTGGGGGGTCACAGATACGCAGTATTTT. Translation gives CAWGVTDTQYF.

This chain links TRBV5-1 with TRBJ2-3, with 8 bases fitting TRBD1. CDR1 and CDR2 (germline): SGHRS, YFSETQ. CDR3 size: 14 residues. The ends lost 4 bases at V and 3 bases at J; junction bases unmatched: 4. The CDR3, as DNA: TGCGCCAGCAGCCTACAGGGGGAAACAGATACGCAGTATTTT. Its translation: CASSLQGETDTQYF.